The rows below give T cell receptor beta chains drawn from one sample of a study of shared clonotypes between healthy human individuals. Sequencing used immunoSEQ multiplex PCR; TCRdb keeps in-frame clones, though not all of them. Among a few million clones listed, roughly 92% were seen once. Input material: naive CD4+ T cells sorted from blood. Receptors originate from a young man in good health. Both conserved end residues are part of each CDR3. Each record gives: D gene, clone size, J gene, V gene, CDR3 length, CDR3 DNA, CDR3 protein. The D gene is left open where the match is weak. Where a row states a size, it is once, few, many or the class of an expanded clone; other rows omit it.

D gene: TRBD2
clone size: .
J gene: TRBJ2-5
V gene: TRBV5-1
CDR3 length: 18
CDR3 DNA: TGCGCCAGCAGCCCATATATATGGACTAGCGGGAAGGGGGAGACCCAGTACTTC
CDR3 protein: CASSPYIWTSGKGETQYF

D gene: .
clone size: .
J gene: TRBJ1-1
V gene: TRBV5-1
CDR3 length: 14
CDR3 DNA: TGCGCCAGCAGCGTACTTACGGTGAACACTGAAGCTTTCTTT
CDR3 protein: CASSVLTVNTEAFF

D gene: .
clone size: once
J gene: TRBJ1-6
V gene: TRBV5-1
CDR3 length: 13
CDR3 DNA: TGCGCCAGCAGCTTCAACTATAATTCACCCCTCCACTTT
CDR3 protein: CASSFNYNSPLHF

D gene: TRBD1
clone size: .
J gene: TRBJ2-7
V gene: TRBV30
CDR3 length: 15
CDR3 DNA: TGTGCCTGGATTACGACCGGGACAGGGGTCCGCGAGCAGTACTTC
CDR3 protein: CAWITTGTGVREQYF

D gene: .
clone size: .
J gene: TRBJ1-6
V gene: TRBV21-1
CDR3 length: 16
CDR3 DNA: TGTGCCATTGTCCGGGGGGCTGGGTCCTATAATTCACCCCTCCACTTT
CDR3 protein: CAIVRGAGSYNSPLHF

D gene: .
clone size: .
J gene: TRBJ2-1
V gene: TRBV4-1
CDR3 length: 16
CDR3 DNA: TGCGCCAGCAGCCAAGATCGCGGGAAAAGGTACAATGAGCAGTTCTTC
CDR3 protein: CASSQDRGKRYNEQFF

D gene: .
clone size: once
J gene: TRBJ1-2
V gene: TRBV30
CDR3 length: 13
CDR3 DNA: TGTGCCTGGAGTGTACGGAGTAACTATGGCTACACCTTC
CDR3 protein: CAWSVRSNYGYTF

D gene: .
clone size: once
J gene: TRBJ2-3
V gene: TRBV5-1
CDR3 length: 14
CDR3 DNA: TGCGCCAGCAGCGGGCAGGGAGGCACAGATACGCAGTATTTT
CDR3 protein: CASSGQGGTDTQYF

D gene: .
clone size: .
J gene: TRBJ2-5
V gene: TRBV19
CDR3 length: 13
CDR3 DNA: TGTGCCAGTAGTATGAATAGGGGGGAGACCCAGTACTTC
CDR3 protein: CASSMNRGETQYF

D gene: .
clone size: .
J gene: TRBJ2-3
V gene: TRBV10-2
CDR3 length: 13
CDR3 DNA: TGCGCCAGCAGTGGGCAGTTGGTAGATACGCAGTATTTT
CDR3 protein: CASSGQLVDTQYF

D gene: TRBD1
clone size: .
J gene: TRBJ2-7
V gene: TRBV5-8
CDR3 length: 16
CDR3 DNA: TGTGCCAGCAGCTATTTACAGGGGGCCTATCGGTACGAGCAGTACTTC
CDR3 protein: CASSYLQGAYRYEQYF

D gene: TRBD1
clone size: few
J gene: TRBJ2-7
V gene: TRBV27
CDR3 length: 17
CDR3 DNA: TGTGCCAGCAGGCAAAGTTGGGGGGGGACAGGGGCTGGCGAGCAGTACTTC
CDR3 protein: CASRQSWGGTGAGEQYF

D gene: .
clone size: .
J gene: TRBJ2-3
V gene: TRBV2
CDR3 length: 13
CDR3 DNA: TGTGCCACCAAGACCACTAGCACAGATACGCAGTATTTT
CDR3 protein: CATKTTSTDTQYF

D gene: .
clone size: .
J gene: TRBJ2-3
V gene: TRBV5-4
CDR3 length: 16
CDR3 DNA: TGTGCCAGCAGCCTCGGGTGGGCAGCCAGCACAGATACGCAGTATTTT
CDR3 protein: CASSLGWAASTDTQYF

D gene: .
clone size: .
J gene: TRBJ1-1
V gene: TRBV5-8
CDR3 length: 16
CDR3 DNA: TGTGCCAGCAGCTTCCAACCGACCCTAAGGGGCACTGAAGCTTTCTTT
CDR3 protein: CASSFQPTLRGTEAFF

D gene: TRBD2
clone size: .
J gene: TRBJ2-7
V gene: TRBV11-2
CDR3 length: 18
CDR3 DNA: TGTGCCAGCAGCTTAGGAATGCCGACTAGCGGGAACAGCTACGAGCAGTACTTC
CDR3 protein: CASSLGMPTSGNSYEQYF

D gene: .
clone size: .
J gene: TRBJ1-2
V gene: TRBV27
CDR3 length: 14
CDR3 DNA: TGTGCCAGCAGTCCTTATACAGCGGCCAGAAGCTACACCTTC
CDR3 protein: CASSPYTAARSYTF

D gene: TRBD2
clone size: .
J gene: TRBJ2-3
V gene: TRBV7-2
CDR3 length: 16
CDR3 DNA: TGTGCCAGCAGTAAACCGGGACTAGCGGGATCAGATACGCAGTATTTT
CDR3 protein: CASSKPGLAGSDTQYF

D gene: TRBD2
clone size: once
J gene: TRBJ2-7
V gene: TRBV7-2
CDR3 length: 16
CDR3 DNA: TGTGCCAGCAGCTTGCAGGGACTAGCGGGATCCTACGAGCAGTACTTC
CDR3 protein: CASSLQGLAGSYEQYF

D gene: .
clone size: once
J gene: TRBJ2-5
V gene: TRBV5-1
CDR3 length: 15
CDR3 DNA: TGCGCCAGCAGCCATGGTAGTCAGAGAGGCGAGACCCAGTACTTC
CDR3 protein: CASSHGSQRGETQYF

D gene: .
clone size: .
J gene: TRBJ2-7
V gene: TRBV6-5
CDR3 length: 12
CDR3 DNA: TGTGCCAGCAGTCCGGCTGGGGGCGAGCAGTACTTC
CDR3 protein: CASSPAGGEQYF

D gene: TRBD2
clone size: .
J gene: TRBJ2-7
V gene: TRBV18
CDR3 length: 16
CDR3 DNA: TGTGCCAGCTCACCACCGACTAGCGGGGGGACCTACGAGCAGTACTTC
CDR3 protein: CASSPPTSGGTYEQYF

D gene: .
clone size: .
J gene: TRBJ2-1
V gene: TRBV5-1
CDR3 length: 12
CDR3 DNA: TGCGCCAGCAGCAGACTGAACAATGAGCAGTTCTTC
CDR3 protein: CASSRLNNEQFF

D gene: TRBD1
clone size: .
J gene: TRBJ2-7
V gene: TRBV5-4
CDR3 length: 13
CDR3 DNA: TGTGCCAGCAGCTTTACCGGGACAGGGTCTATGTACTTC
CDR3 protein: CASSFTGTGSMYF

D gene: .
clone size: .
J gene: TRBJ2-2
V gene: TRBV6-1
CDR3 length: 12
CDR3 DNA: TGTGCCAGCACAGAGAACACCGGGGAGCTGTTTTTT
CDR3 protein: CASTENTGELFF

D gene: .
clone size: .
J gene: TRBJ2-6
V gene: TRBV6-5
CDR3 length: 15
CDR3 DNA: TGTGCCAGCAGTCCCTACGTTACTGGGGCCAACGTCCTGACTTTC
CDR3 protein: CASSPYVTGANVLTF

D gene: .
clone size: .
J gene: TRBJ1-2
V gene: TRBV19
CDR3 length: 20
CDR3 DNA: TGTGCCAGTAGTATCTTCCCCGGTTTGAGGGAAAGTCTAAGCTGGGATGGCTACACCTTC
CDR3 protein: CASSIFPGLRESLSWDGYTF

D gene: .
clone size: .
J gene: TRBJ2-1
V gene: TRBV9
CDR3 length: 14
CDR3 DNA: TGTGCCAGCAGCGTAGGTGGGGGAGTAAATGAGCAGTTCTTC
CDR3 protein: CASSVGGGVNEQFF

D gene: .
clone size: .
J gene: TRBJ1-4
V gene: TRBV30
CDR3 length: 13
CDR3 DNA: TGTGCCTGGACAAGCGGGTCCCCTGAAAAACTGTTTTTT
CDR3 protein: CAWTSGSPEKLFF

D gene: .
clone size: .
J gene: TRBJ1-4
V gene: TRBV7-9
CDR3 length: 15
CDR3 DNA: TGTGCCAGCAGCTCTATGCTGGGATCTAATGAAAAACTGTTTTTT
CDR3 protein: CASSSMLGSNEKLFF

D gene: .
clone size: few
J gene: TRBJ1-6
V gene: TRBV6-1
CDR3 length: 13
CDR3 DNA: TGTGCCAGCAGTGAACATCAGGAACTTACCCTCCACTTT
CDR3 protein: CASSEHQELTLHF

D gene: .
clone size: .
J gene: TRBJ2-1
V gene: TRBV11-2
CDR3 length: 14
CDR3 DNA: TGTGCCAGCAGACCCGGGACTGGCTACAATGAGCAGTTCTTC
CDR3 protein: CASRPGTGYNEQFF

D gene: TRBD2
clone size: .
J gene: TRBJ2-3
V gene: TRBV5-4
CDR3 length: 17
CDR3 DNA: TGTGCCAGCAGCTTGGTCGGTAGCGGGGGGGCCACAGATACGCAGTATTTT
CDR3 protein: CASSLVGSGGATDTQYF

D gene: .
clone size: once
J gene: TRBJ1-2
V gene: TRBV5-6
CDR3 length: 13
CDR3 DNA: TGTGCCAGCAGCTTGTACAGGACGGCTGGCTACACCTTC
CDR3 protein: CASSLYRTAGYTF

D gene: .
clone size: .
J gene: TRBJ1-4
V gene: TRBV7-9
CDR3 length: 16
CDR3 DNA: TGTGCCAGCAGCTTACGGGGAGTCGGGGCTAATGAAAAACTGTTTTTT
CDR3 protein: CASSLRGVGANEKLFF

D gene: TRBD1
clone size: .
J gene: TRBJ1-2
V gene: TRBV27
CDR3 length: 13
CDR3 DNA: TGTGCCAGCAGCTTGACAGGGCAGTATGGCTACACCTTC
CDR3 protein: CASSLTGQYGYTF

D gene: .
clone size: .
J gene: TRBJ2-5
V gene: TRBV5-1
CDR3 length: 16
CDR3 DNA: TGCGCCAGCAGCTTGGACGCCCGCCCTAGGGGAGAGACCCAGTACTTC
CDR3 protein: CASSLDARPRGETQYF

D gene: TRBD2
clone size: .
J gene: TRBJ2-5
V gene: TRBV5-4
CDR3 length: 16
CDR3 DNA: TGTGCCAGCAGCCCTCAGGTGGTAGCGGGGGAAGAGACCCAGTACTTC
CDR3 protein: CASSPQVVAGEETQYF

D gene: .
clone size: few
J gene: TRBJ1-5
V gene: TRBV27
CDR3 length: 13
CDR3 DNA: TGTGCCAGCAGTTTAACAGGGAACCAGCCCCAGCATTTT
CDR3 protein: CASSLTGNQPQHF

D gene: .
clone size: .
J gene: TRBJ1-2
V gene: TRBV10-2
CDR3 length: 14
CDR3 DNA: TGCGCCAGCAGTGTCCAGACAGAAATCTATGGCTACACCTTC
CDR3 protein: CASSVQTEIYGYTF

D gene: TRBD2
clone size: .
J gene: TRBJ2-1
V gene: TRBV7-2
CDR3 length: 16
CDR3 DNA: TGTGCCAGCAGCTTAAGATCCCTAGCGGGCTACAATGAGCAGTTCTTC
CDR3 protein: CASSLRSLAGYNEQFF

D gene: .
clone size: .
J gene: TRBJ1-2
V gene: TRBV27
CDR3 length: 15
CDR3 DNA: TGTGCCAGCAGTCCGGGACGGTATACTAACTATGGCTACACCTTC
CDR3 protein: CASSPGRYTNYGYTF

D gene: .
clone size: .
J gene: TRBJ2-3
V gene: TRBV15
CDR3 length: 15
CDR3 DNA: TGTGCCACCAGCAGAGATCGCACTAGCACAGATACGCAGTATTTT
CDR3 protein: CATSRDRTSTDTQYF

D gene: TRBD2
clone size: .
J gene: TRBJ2-3
V gene: TRBV9
CDR3 length: 16
CDR3 DNA: TGTGCCAGCAGCGTAGAAAATAGCGGGAGGTACGATACGCAGTATTTT
CDR3 protein: CASSVENSGRYDTQYF

D gene: TRBD1
clone size: .
J gene: TRBJ1-4
V gene: TRBV4-3
CDR3 length: 14
CDR3 DNA: TGCGCCAGCAGCCGGGACAGGGGACCTGAAAAACTGTTTTTT
CDR3 protein: CASSRDRGPEKLFF

D gene: .
clone size: .
J gene: TRBJ1-3
V gene: TRBV5-1
CDR3 length: 17
CDR3 DNA: TGCGCCAGCAGCCCACTTGCTGGGGCGTCTGCTGGAAACACCATATATTTT
CDR3 protein: CASSPLAGASAGNTIYF

D gene: .
clone size: .
J gene: TRBJ2-7
V gene: TRBV6-5
CDR3 length: 11
CDR3 DNA: TGTGCCAGCAGTACACCAGGGGCCCAGTACTTC
CDR3 protein: CASSTPGAQYF

D gene: TRBD1
clone size: few
J gene: TRBJ1-6
V gene: TRBV5-4
CDR3 length: 13
CDR3 DNA: TGTGCCAGCAGCCAGGACAGGGGAGGGCCCCTCCACTTT
CDR3 protein: CASSQDRGGPLHF

D gene: TRBD1
clone size: .
J gene: TRBJ1-1
V gene: TRBV7-2
CDR3 length: 15
CDR3 DNA: TGTGCCAGCAGCTCCGTAGGACAGGGGATGACTGAAGCTTTCTTT
CDR3 protein: CASSSVGQGMTEAFF

D gene: .
clone size: .
J gene: TRBJ2-3
V gene: TRBV9
CDR3 length: 14
CDR3 DNA: TGTGCCAGCAGCGTGGACGATTCGGCGGATACGCAGTATTTT
CDR3 protein: CASSVDDSADTQYF

D gene: TRBD1
clone size: .
J gene: TRBJ1-5
V gene: TRBV27
CDR3 length: 14
CDR3 DNA: TGTGCCAGCAGATTACAGGGGCTTGGTCAGCCCCAGCATTTT
CDR3 protein: CASRLQGLGQPQHF